The clone carrying this TCR beta chain was counted many times. The sample comes from a study of T cell repertoires in cytomegalovirus infection. The CDR3 is 12 amino acids. In germline, CDR1 is KGHDR, CDR2 SFDVKD. V shed 9 bases and J 6 bases; nucleotides not matched to a gene: 4. TCRdb recomputed calls from the reads with MiXCR, one row per CDR3 protein. This table has around 450,000 distinct CDR3 sequences, about a third appearing once. J is TRBJ2-1 and V is TRBV24-1; 7 bases are a match to TRBD1. This sequence originates from a human donor in good health (CMV status not recorded). Some clones in this sample may be carry-over from other donors' samples. Sequenced: PBMCs. CDR3 region: CATGRGLNEQFF. The CDR3 DNA reads as TGTGCCACCGGAAGGGGGCTCAATGAGCAGTTCTTC.